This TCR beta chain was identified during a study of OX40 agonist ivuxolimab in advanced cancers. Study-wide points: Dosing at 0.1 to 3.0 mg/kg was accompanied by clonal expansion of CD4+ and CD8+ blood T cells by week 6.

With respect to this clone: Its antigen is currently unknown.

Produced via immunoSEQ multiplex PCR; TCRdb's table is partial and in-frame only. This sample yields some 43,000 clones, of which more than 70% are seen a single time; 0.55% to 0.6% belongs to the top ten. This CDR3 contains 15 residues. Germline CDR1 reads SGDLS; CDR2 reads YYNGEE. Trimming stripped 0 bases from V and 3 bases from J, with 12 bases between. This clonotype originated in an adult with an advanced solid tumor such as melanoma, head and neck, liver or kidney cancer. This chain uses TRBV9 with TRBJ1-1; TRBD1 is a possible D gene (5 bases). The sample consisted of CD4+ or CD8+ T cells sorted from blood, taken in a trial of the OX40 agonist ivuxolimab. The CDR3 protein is CASSVAGSGDTEAFF. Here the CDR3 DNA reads TGTGCCAGCAGCGTAGCAGGGAGTGGAGACACTGAAGCTTTCTTT.